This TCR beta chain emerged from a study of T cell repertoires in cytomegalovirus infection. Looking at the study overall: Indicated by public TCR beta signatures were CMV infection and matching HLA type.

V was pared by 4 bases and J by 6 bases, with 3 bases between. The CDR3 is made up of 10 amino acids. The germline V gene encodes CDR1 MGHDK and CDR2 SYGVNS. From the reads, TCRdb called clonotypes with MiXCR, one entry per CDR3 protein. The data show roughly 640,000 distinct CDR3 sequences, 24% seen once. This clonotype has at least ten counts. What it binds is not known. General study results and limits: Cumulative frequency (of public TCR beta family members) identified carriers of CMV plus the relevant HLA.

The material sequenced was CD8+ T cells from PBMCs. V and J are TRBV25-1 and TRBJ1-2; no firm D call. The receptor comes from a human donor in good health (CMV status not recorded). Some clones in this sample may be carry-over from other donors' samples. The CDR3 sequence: CASSGDGYTF. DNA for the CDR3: TGTGCCAGCAGTGGGGATGGCTACACCTTC.